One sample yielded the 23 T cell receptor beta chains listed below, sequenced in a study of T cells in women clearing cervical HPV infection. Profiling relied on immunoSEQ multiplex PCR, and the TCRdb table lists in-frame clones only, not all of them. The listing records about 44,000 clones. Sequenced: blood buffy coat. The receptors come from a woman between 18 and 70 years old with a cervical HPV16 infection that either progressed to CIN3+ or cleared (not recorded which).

This CDR3 reads CASSLIDGQYF. The sequenced part of the CDR3 DNA is TGTGCCAGCAGTCTCATAGATGGT. The rearrangement links TRBV7-9 to TRBJ2-4, with unresolved D. The CDR3 end falls 3 residues outside the read, so it is completed with the germline J gene. CDR1 is SEHNR, CDR2 FQNEAQ, per germline (reference sequence). The CDR3 loop spans 11 amino acids.

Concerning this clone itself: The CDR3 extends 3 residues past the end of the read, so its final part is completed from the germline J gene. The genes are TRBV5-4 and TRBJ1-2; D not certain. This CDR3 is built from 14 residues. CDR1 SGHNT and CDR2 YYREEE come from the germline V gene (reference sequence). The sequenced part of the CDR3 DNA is TGTGCCAGCAGCTGGACTGGCTGGGCGGACGGC. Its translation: CASSWTGWADG. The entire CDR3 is CASSWTGWADGYTF. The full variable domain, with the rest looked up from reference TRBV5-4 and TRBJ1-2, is ETGVTQSPTHLIKTRGQQVTLRCSSQSGHNTVSWYQQALGQGPQFIFQYYREEENGRGNFPPRFSGLQFPNYSSELNVNALELDDSALYLCASSWTGWADGYTFGSGTRLTVV.

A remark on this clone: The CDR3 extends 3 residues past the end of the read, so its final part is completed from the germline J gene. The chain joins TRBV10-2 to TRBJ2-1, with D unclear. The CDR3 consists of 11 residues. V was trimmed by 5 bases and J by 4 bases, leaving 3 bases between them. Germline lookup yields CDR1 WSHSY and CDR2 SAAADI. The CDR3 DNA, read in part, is TGCGCCAGCAGTCGTTACAATGAG. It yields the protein CASSRYNE. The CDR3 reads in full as CASSRYNEQFF.

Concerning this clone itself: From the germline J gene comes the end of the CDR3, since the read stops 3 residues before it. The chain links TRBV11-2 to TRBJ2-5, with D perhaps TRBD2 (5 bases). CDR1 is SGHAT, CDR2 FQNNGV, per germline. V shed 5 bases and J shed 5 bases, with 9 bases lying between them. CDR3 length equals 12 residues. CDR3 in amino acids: CASSRGSETQYF. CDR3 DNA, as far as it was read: TGTGCCAGCAGCCGAGGGTCCGAGACC.

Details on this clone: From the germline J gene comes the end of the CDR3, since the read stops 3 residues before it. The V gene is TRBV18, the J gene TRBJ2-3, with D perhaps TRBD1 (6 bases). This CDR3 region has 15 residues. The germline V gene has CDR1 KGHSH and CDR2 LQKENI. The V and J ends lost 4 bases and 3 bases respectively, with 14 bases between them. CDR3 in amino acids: CASSRGQGLTDTQYF. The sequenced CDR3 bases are TGTGCCAGCTCACGAGGGCAGGGGCTTACAGATACG.

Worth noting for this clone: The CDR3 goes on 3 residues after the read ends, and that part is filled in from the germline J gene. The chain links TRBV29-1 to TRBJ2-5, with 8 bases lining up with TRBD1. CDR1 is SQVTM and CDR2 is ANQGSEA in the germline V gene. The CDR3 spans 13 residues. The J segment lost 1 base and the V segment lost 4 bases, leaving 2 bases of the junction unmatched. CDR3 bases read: TGCAGCGTTGGGGACAGGTTCCAAGAGACC. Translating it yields CSVGDRFQET. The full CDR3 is CSVGDRFQETQYF.

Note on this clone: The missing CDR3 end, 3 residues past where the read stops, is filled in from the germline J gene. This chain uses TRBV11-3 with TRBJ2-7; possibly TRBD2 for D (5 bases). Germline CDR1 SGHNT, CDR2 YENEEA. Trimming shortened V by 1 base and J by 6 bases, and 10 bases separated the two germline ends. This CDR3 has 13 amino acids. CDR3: CASSLGGLSEQYF. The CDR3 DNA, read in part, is TGTGCCAGCAGCTTAGGCGGACTGAGCGAG.

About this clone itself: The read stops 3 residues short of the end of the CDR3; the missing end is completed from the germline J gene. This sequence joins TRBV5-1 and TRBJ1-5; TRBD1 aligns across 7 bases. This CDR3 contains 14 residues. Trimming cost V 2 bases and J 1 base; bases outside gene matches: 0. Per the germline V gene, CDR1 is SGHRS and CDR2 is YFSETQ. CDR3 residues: CASSLQGSNQPQHF. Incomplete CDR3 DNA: TGCGCCAGCAGCTTACAGGGGAGCAATCAGCCC.

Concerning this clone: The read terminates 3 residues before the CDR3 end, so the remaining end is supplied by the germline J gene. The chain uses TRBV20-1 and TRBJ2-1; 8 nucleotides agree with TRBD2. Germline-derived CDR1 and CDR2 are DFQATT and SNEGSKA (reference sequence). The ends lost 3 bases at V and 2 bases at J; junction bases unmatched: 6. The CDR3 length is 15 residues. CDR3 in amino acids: CSARQREHPYNEQFF. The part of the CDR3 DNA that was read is TGCAGTGCTAGGCAGCGGGAGCACCCCTACAATGAG.

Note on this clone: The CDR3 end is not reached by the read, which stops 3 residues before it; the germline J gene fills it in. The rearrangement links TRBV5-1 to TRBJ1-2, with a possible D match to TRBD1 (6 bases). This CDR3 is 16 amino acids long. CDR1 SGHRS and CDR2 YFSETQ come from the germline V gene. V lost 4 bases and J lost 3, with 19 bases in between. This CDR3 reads CASSPRLGGGDYGYTF. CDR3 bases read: TGCGCCAGCAGCCCGCGTCTAGGGGGAGGCGACTATGGC. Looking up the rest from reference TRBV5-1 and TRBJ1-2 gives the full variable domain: KAGVTQTPRYLIKTRGQQVTLSCSPISGHRSVSWYQQTPGQGLQFLFEYFSETQRNKGNFPGRFSGRQFSNSRSEMNVSTLELGDSALYLCASSPRLGGGDYGYTFGSGTRLTVV.

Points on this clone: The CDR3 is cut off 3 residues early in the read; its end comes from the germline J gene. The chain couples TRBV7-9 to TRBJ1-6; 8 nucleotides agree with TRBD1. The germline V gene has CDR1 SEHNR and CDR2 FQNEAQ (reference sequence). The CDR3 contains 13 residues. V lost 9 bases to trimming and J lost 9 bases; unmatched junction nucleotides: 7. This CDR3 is CASATGAGSPLHF. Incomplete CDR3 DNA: TGTGCCAGTGCGACAGGGGCCGGTTCACCC. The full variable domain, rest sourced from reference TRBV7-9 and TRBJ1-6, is DTGVSQNPRHKITKRGQNVTFRCDPISEHNRLYWYRQTLGQGPEFLTYFQNEAQLEKSRLLSDRFSAERPKGSFSTLEIQRTEQGDSAMYLCASATGAGSPLHFGNGTRLTVT.

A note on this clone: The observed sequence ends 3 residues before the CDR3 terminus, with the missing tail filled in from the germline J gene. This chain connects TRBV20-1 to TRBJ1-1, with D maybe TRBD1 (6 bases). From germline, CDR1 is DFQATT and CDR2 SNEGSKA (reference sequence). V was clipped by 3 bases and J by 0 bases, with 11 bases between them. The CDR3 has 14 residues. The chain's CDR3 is CSARQGHLNTEAFF. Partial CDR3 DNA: TGCAGTGCTAGGCAGGGACACTTGAACACTGAA.

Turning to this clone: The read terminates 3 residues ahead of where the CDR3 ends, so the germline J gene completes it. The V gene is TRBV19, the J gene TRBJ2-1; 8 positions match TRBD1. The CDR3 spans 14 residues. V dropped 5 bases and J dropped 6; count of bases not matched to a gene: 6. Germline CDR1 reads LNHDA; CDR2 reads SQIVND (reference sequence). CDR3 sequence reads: CASSHRTGGNEQFF. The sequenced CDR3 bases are TGTGCCAGTAGTCACCGAACAGGGGGCAATGAG.

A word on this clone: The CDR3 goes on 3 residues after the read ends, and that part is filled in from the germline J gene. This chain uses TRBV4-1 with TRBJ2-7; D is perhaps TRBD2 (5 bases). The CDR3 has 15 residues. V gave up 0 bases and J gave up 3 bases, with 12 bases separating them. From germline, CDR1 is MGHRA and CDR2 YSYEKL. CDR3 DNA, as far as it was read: TGCGCCAGCAGCCAAGATCGGCGGGTCGTCTACGAG. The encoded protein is CASSQDRRVVYE. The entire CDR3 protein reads CASSQDRRVVYEQYF.

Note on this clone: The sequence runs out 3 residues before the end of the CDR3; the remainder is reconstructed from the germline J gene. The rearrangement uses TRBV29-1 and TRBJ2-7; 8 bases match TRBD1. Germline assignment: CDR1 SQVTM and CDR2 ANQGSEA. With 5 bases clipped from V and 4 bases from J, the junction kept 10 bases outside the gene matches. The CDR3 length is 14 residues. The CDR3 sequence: CSVRRDRTPYEQYF. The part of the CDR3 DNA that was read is TGCAGCGTTCGAAGGGACAGGACCCCATACGAG.

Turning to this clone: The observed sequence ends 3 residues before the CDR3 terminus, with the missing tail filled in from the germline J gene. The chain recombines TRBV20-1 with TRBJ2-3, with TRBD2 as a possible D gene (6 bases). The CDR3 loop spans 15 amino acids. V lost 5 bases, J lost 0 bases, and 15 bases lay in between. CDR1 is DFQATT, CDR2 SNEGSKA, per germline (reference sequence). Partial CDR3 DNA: TGCAGTGCTTCCCCTCGCGGGGCTAGCACAGATACG. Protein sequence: CSASPRGASTDT. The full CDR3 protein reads CSASPRGASTDTQYF.

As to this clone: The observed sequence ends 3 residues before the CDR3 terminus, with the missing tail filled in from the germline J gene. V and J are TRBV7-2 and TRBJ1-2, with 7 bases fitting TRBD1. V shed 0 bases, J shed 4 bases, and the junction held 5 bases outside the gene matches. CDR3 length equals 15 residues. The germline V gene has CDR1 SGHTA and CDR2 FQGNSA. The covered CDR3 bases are TGTGCCAGCAGCTTAGCACCGGGACAGAGCTATGGC. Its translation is CASSLAPGQSYG. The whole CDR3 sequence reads CASSLAPGQSYGYTF.

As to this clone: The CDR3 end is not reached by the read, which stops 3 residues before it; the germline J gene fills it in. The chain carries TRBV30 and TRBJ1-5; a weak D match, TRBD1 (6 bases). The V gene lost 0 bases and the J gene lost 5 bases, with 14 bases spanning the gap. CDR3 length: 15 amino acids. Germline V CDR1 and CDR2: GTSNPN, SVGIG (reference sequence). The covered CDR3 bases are TGTGCCTGGAGTGTGGGGGGGCAGGGGCATCAGCCC. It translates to CAWSVGGQGHQP. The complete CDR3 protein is CAWSVGGQGHQPQHF.

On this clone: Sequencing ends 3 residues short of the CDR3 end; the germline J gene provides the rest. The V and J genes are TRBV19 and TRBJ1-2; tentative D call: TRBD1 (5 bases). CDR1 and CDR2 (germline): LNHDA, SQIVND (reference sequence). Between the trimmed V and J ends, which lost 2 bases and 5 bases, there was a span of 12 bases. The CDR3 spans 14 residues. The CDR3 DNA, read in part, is TGTGCCAGTAGTATACCAGGGAAGGGGTATGGC. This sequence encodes CASSIPGKGYG. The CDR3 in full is CASSIPGKGYGYTF.

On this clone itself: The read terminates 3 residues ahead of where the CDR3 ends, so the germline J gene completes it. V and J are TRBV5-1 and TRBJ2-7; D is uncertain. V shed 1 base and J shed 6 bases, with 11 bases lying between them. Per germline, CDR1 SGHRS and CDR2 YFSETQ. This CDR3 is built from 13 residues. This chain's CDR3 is CASSLSVSSEQYF. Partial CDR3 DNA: TGCGCCAGCAGCTTGAGCGTCTCAAGCGAG.

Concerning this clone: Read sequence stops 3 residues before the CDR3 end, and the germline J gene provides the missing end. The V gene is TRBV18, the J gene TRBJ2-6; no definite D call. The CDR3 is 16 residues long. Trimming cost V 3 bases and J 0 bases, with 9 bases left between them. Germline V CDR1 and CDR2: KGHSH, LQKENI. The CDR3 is CASSPYRDSGANVLTF. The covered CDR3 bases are TGTGCCAGCTCACCTTACAGAGACTCTGGGGCCAACGTC.

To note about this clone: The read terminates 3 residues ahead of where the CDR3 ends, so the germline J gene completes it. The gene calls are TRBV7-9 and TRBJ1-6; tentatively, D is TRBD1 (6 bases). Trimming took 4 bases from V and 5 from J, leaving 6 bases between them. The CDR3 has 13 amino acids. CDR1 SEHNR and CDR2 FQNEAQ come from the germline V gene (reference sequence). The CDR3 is CASSSGDNSPLHF. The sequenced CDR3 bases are TGTGCCAGCAGCTCAGGGGATAATTCACCC.

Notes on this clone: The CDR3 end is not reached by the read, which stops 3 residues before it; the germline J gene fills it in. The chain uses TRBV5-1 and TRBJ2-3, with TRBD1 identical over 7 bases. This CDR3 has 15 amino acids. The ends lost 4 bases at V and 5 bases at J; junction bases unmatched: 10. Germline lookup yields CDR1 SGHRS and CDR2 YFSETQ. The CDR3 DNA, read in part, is TGCGCCAGCAGCCCCGAGGGGGCCCGCGGAGATACG. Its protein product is CASSPEGARGDT. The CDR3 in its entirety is CASSPEGARGDTQYF.